The 2 T cell receptor beta chains below come from one sample, sequenced in a study of OX40 agonist ivuxolimab in advanced cancers. Assay used: immunoSEQ multiplex PCR; TCRdb lists only in-frame clones, some missing. Among tens of thousands of clones listed, approximately 91% were seen once. This specimen was CD4+ or CD8+ T cells sorted from blood, taken in a trial of the OX40 agonist ivuxolimab. These receptor sequences come from an adult with an advanced solid tumor such as melanoma, head and neck, liver or kidney cancer.

The chain employs TRBV7-9 and TRBJ1-2; 9 nucleotides align to TRBD1. V shed 0 bases and J 4 bases; nucleotides not matched to a gene: 6. Germline V lookup: CDR1 SEHNR, CDR2 FQNEAQ (reference sequence). The CDR3 has 16 amino acids. In nucleotides, the CDR3 is TGTGCCAGCAGCTTAGCAGGGACAGGGATCTTCTATGGCTACACCTTC. Translating gives CASSLAGTGIFYGYTF.

This clone was seen at least ten times. The chain uses TRBV5-4 and TRBJ1-1; D is unresolved. Germline lookup yields CDR1 SGHNT and CDR2 YYREEE (reference sequence). V lost 5 bases, J lost 2 bases, and 16 bases lay in between. The CDR3 extends over 15 amino acids. CDR3 amino acids: CASSYGVGANTEAFF. DNA of the CDR3: TGTGCCAGCAGTTACGGGGTCGGAGCCAACACTGAAGCTTTCTTT. The entire variable domain, with the rest obtained from reference TRBV5-4 and TRBJ1-1, is as follows: ETGVTQSPTHLIKTRGQQVTLRCSSQSGHNTVSWYQQALGQGPQFIFQYYREEENGRGNFPPRFSGLQFPNYSSELNVNALELDDSALYLCASSYGVGANTEAFFGQGTRLTVV.